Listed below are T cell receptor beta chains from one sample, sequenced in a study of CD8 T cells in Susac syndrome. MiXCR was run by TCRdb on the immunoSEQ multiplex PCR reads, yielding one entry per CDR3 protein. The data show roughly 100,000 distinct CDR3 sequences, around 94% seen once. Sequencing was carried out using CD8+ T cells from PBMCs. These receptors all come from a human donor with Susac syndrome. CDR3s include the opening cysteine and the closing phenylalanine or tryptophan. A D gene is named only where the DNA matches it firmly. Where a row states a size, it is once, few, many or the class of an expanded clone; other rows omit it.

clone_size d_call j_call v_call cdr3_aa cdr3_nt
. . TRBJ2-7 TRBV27 CASSLSISYEQYF TGTGCCAGCAGTTTATCTATCTCCTACGAGCAGTACTTC
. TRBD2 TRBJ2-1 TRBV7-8 CASSRGLAGGSSYNEQFF TGTGCCAGCAGCCGGGGACTAGCGGGGGGGAGCTCCTACAATGAGCAGTTCTTC
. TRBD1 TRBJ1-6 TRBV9 CASSSGGDRNSPLHF TGTGCCAGCAGCTCAGGGGGGGACCGAAATTCACCCCTCCACTTT
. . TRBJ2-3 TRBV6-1 CASSESRYPWGRHALTVHF TGTGCCAGCAGTGAAAGTCGCTACCCTTGGGGCCGACATGCCCTGACGGTGCATTTT
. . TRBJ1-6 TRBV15 CATTPLGGPLHF TGTGCCACCACCCCCTTGGGGGGGCCCCTCCACTTT
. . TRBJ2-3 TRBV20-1 CSARDGERGTDTQYF TGCAGTGCTAGAGATGGGGAGCGCGGCACAGATACGCAGTATTTT
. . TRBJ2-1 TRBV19 CASTPPGAYNEQFF TGTGCCAGTACCCCCCCAGGTGCCTACAATGAGCAGTTCTTC
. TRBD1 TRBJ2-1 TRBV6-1 CASSKVQGSEQFF TGTGCCAGCAGTAAGGTACAGGGGAGTGAGCAGTTCTTC
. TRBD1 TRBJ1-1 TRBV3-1 CASSHGQGRNTEAFF TGTGCCAGCAGCCATGGACAGGGAAGAAACACTGAAGCTTTCTTT
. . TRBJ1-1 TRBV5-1 CASSEKWVGTEAFF TGCGCCAGCAGCGAAAAGTGGGTCGGCACTGAAGCTTTCTTT
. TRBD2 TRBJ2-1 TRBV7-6 CASSPWTSGGRGQFF TGTGCCAGCAGCCCATGGACTAGCGGGGGGCGAGGGCAGTTCTTC
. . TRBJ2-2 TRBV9 CASTTSGGELFF TGTGCCAGCACCACTTCCGGCGGGGAGCTGTTTTTT
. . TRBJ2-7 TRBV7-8 CASSPDGNSYEQYF TGTGCCAGCAGCCCGGACGGGAACTCCTACGAGCAGTACTTC
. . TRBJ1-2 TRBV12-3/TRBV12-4 CASRPRGHNNGYTF TGTGCCAGCAGACCCCGGGGACATAACAATGGCTACACCTTC
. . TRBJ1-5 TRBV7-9 CASRRGEDQPQHF TGTGCCAGCAGAAGAGGGGAGGATCAGCCCCAGCATTTT
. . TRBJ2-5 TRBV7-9 CASRQGAGDFQETQYF TGTGCCAGCAGACAAGGGGCAGGGGACTTCCAAGAGACCCAGTACTTC
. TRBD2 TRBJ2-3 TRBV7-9 CASSKTSDDTQYF TGTGCCAGCAGCAAGACTAGCGACGATACGCAGTATTTT
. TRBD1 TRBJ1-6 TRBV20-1 CSASASGGLSPLHF TGCAGTGCTAGTGCCTCAGGGGGCCTTTCACCCCTCCACTTT
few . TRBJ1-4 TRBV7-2 CASSLAEQLGEKLFF TGTGCCAGCAGCTTAGCGGAACAGCTGGGTGAAAAACTGTTTTTT
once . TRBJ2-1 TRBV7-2 CASSLFAGYNEQFF TGTGCCAGCAGCTTATTCGCGGGGTACAATGAGCAGTTCTTC
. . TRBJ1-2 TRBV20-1 CSADPGHNYGYTF TGCAGTGCTGACCCGGGACACAACTATGGCTACACCTTC
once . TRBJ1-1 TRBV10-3 CAISGQGMNTEAFF TGTGCCATCAGTGGGCAGGGGATGAACACTGAAGCTTTCTTT
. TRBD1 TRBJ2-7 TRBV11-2 CASSPPGQGVHEQYF TGTGCCAGCAGCCCCCCGGGACAGGGGGTTCACGAGCAGTACTTC
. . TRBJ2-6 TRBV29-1 CSVEGTVGPGANVLTF TGCAGCGTTGAAGGGACGGTGGGACCTGGGGCCAACGTCCTGACTTTC
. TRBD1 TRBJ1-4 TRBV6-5 CASSYGGQGHEKLFF TGTGCCAGCAGTTACGGCGGACAGGGGCATGAAAAACTGTTTTTT
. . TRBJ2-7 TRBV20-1 CSARGRIVSYEQYF TGCAGTGCTAGAGGACGGATCGTCTCCTACGAGCAGTACTTC